This T cell receptor delta chain was documented in a study of Vδ1+ human thymocytes. Study-wide findings and caveats: In the thymus, TRG and TRD repertoires looked highly polyclonal with Gaussian CDR3 lengths. Thymic delta-chain repertoires held 20% to 25% Vdelta2 sequences and few Vdelta3, despite high sort purity.

The template was reverse-transcribed extracted RNA. The CDR3 regions were amplified by multiplex PCR from V-gene primers to a constant-region primer. TCRdb reprocessed the multiplex PCR reads through CATT. The table records tens of thousands of delta-chain clones, around 15% of them present only once. After alphabeta T cell depletion, CD3+ Vdelta1+ Vdelta2- thymocytes were sorted. With respect to this clone: The antigen remains unidentified.

The V segment lost 0 bases and the J segment 0 bases; nucleotides outside the gene matches: 7. Per germline, CDR1 TSWWSYY and CDR2 QGS. The length of the CDR3 is 18 residues. Sample: Vdelta1+ gamma-delta thymocytes from the thymus. Indicated subset: FACS-sorted CD3+ TCRalphabeta- TCRVdelta1+ TCRVdelta2- thymocytes. The chain combines TRDV1 with TRDJ1, with 10 bases identical to TRDD3. This sequence was found in a boy less than two years old who had congenital heart surgery. CDR3 in amino acids: CALGELSGDTYYTDKLIF. The CDR3, as DNA: TGTGCTCTTGGGGAACTATCGGGGGATACGTACTACACCGATAAACTCATCTTT.